What follows is one TCR beta chain and its context. The data were obtained in a study of technical replicates of blood from several donors. V was cut by 6 bases and J by 0 bases, with 9 bases left in between. Germline assignment: CDR1 MNHEY and CDR2 SMNVEV (reference sequence). This CDR3 comprises 14 residues. TCRdb keeps only in-frame clones here, not all; method: immunoSEQ multiplex PCR. Of 80,000 to 90,000 clones in the sample, about 95% were seen once. The receptor's source is a human donor in good health. The chain employs TRBV27 and TRBJ2-1; no reliable D call. Sequenced sample: T cells isolated from PBMCs. In DNA form, the CDR3 reads TGTGCCAGCAGCTTGGCCCGCTCCTACAATGAGCAGTTCTTC. It translates to CASSLARSYNEQFF.